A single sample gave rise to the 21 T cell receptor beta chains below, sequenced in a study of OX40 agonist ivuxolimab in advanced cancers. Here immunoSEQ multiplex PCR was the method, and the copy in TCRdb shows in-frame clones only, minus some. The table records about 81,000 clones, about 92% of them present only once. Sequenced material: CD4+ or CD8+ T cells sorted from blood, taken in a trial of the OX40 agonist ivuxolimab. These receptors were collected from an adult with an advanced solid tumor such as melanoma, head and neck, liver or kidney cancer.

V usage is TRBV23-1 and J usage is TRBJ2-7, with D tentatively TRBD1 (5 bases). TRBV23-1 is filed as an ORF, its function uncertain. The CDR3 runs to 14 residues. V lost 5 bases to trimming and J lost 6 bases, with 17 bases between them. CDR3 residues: CASSFNTQGAEQYF. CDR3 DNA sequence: TGCGCCAGCAGTTTTAACACTCAGGGTGCCGAGCAGTACTTC.

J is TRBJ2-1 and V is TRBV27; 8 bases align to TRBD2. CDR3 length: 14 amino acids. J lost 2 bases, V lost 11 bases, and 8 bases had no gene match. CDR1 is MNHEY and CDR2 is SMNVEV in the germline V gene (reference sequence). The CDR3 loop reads CASQPGLAYNEQFF. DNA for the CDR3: TGTGCCTCTCAACCGGGACTAGCCTACAATGAGCAGTTCTTC.

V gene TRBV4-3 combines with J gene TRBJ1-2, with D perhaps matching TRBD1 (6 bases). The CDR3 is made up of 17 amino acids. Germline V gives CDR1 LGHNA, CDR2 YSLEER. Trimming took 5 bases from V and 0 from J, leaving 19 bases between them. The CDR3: CASSYRDTPSPNYGYTF. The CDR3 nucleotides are TGCGCCAGCAGCTATCGGGACACTCCAAGCCCTAACTATGGCTACACCTTC.

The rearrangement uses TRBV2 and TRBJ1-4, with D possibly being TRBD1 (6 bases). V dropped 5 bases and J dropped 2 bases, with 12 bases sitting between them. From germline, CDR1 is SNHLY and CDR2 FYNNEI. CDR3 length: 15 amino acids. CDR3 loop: CASSPGVSTNEKLFF. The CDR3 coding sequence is TGTGCCAGCAGTCCAGGGGTATCGACTAATGAAAAACTGTTTTTT.

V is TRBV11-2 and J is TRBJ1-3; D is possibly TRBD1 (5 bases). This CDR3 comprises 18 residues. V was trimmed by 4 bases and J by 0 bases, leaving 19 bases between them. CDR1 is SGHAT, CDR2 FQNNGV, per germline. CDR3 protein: CASSSNPFGGRSGNTIYF. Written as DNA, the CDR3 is TGTGCCAGCAGCTCAAATCCCTTCGGGGGTCGCTCTGGAAACACCATATATTTT.

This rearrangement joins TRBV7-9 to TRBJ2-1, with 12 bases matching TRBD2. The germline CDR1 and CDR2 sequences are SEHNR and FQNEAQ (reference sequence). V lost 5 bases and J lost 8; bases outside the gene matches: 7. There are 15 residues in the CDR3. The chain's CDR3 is CASSLTSGGTDEQFF. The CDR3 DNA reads TGTGCCAGCAGCCTAACTAGCGGGGGGACCGATGAGCAGTTCTTC.

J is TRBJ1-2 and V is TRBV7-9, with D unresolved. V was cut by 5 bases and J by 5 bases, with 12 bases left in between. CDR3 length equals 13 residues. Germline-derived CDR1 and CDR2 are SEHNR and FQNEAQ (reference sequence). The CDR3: CASSPGRTYGYTF. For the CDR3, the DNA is TGTGCCAGCAGCCCTGGACGGACTTATGGCTACACCTTC.

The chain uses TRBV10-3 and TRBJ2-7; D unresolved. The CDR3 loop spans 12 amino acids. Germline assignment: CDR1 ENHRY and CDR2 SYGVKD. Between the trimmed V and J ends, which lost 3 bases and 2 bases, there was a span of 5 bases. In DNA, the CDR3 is TGTGCCATCAGTGACGTAGCCTACGAGCAGTACTTC. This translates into CAISDVAYEQYF.

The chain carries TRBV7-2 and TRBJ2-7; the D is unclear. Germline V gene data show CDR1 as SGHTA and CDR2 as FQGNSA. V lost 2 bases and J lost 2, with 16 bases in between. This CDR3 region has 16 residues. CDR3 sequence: CASSLHVIESTYEQYF. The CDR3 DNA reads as TGTGCCAGCAGCTTACATGTTATCGAGTCAACCTACGAGCAGTACTTC.

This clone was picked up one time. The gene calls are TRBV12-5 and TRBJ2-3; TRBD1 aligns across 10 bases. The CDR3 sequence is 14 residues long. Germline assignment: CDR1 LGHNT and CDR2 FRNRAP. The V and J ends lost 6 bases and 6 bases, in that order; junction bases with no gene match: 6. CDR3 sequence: CASGPGQGRDTQYF. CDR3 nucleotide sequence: TGTGCTAGTGGACCGGGACAGGGGCGGGATACGCAGTATTTT. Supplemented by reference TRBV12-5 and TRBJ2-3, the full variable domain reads DARVTQTPRHKVTEMGQEVTMRCQPILGHNTVFWYRQTMMQGLELLAYFRNRAPLDDSGMPKDRFSAEMPDATLATLKIQPSEPRDSAVYFCASGPGQGRDTQYFGPGTRLTVL.

The DNA for the CDR3 is TGTGCCAGCAGCCCGGGGACAGTTGAGCAGTACTTC. Protein sequence: CASSPGTVEQYF. The J gene is TRBJ2-7, the V gene TRBV13, with 7 bases matching TRBD1. This CDR3 is built from 12 residues. Per the germline V gene, CDR1 is PRHDT and CDR2 is FYEKMQ (reference sequence). V lost 5 bases and J lost 7; bases outside the gene matches: 5. Supplemented by reference TRBV13 and TRBJ2-7, the full variable domain reads AAGVIQSPRHLIKEKRETATLKCYPIPRHDTVYWYQQGPGQDPQFLISFYEKMQSDKGSIPDRFSAQQFSDYHSELNMSSLELGDSALYFCASSPGTVEQYFGPGTRLTVT.

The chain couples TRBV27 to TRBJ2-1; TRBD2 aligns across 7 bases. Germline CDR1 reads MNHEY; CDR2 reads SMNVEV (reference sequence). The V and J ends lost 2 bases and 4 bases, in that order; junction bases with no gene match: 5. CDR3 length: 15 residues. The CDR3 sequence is CASSLGLAEYNEQFF. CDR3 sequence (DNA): TGTGCCAGCAGTTTAGGGCTAGCGGAATACAATGAGCAGTTCTTC.

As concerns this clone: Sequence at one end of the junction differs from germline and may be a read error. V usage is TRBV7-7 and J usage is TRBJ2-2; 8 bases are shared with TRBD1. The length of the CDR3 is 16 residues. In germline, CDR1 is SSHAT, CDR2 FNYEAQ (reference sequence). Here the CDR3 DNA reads TGTGCTAGCAGCCTTGGGACAGGTTTTGTTACCGGGGAGCTGTTTTTT. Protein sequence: CASSLGTGFVTGELFF.

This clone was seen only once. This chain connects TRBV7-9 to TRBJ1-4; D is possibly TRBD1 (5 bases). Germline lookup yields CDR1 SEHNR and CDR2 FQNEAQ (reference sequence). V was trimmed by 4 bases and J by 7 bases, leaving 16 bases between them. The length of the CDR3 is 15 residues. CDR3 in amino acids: CASSSRDGWVEKLFF. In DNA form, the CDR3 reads TGTGCCAGCAGCTCCAGGGACGGCTGGGTTGAAAAACTGTTTTTT.

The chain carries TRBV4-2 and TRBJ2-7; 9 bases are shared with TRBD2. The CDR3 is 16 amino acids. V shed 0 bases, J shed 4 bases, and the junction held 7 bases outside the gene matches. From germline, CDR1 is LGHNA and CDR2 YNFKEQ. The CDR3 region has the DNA TGTGCCAGCAGCCAAGATTTCGGAGCGGGAGGATACGAGCAGTACTTC. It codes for CASSQDFGAGGYEQYF.

The DNA for the CDR3 is TGTGCCAGCAGTTACTCGAGGGAGCAGTACTTC. Translating gives CASSYSREQYF. The chain recombines TRBV6-5 with TRBJ2-7, with no clear D. V dropped 0 bases and J dropped 7 bases, with 4 bases sitting between them. Germline-derived CDR1 and CDR2 are MNHEY and SVGAGI. The CDR3 has 11 residues.

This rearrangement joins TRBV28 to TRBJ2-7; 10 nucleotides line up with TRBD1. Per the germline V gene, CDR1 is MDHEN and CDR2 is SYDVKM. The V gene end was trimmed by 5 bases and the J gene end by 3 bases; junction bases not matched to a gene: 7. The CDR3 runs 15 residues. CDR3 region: CASSDGTGAFYEQYF. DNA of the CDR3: TGTGCCAGCAGTGACGGGACAGGGGCCTTCTACGAGCAGTACTTC.

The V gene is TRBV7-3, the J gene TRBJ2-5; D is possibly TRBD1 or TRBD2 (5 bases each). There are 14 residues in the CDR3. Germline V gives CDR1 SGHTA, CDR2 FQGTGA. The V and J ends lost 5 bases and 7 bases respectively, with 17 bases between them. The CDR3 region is CASSPEPGPGTQYF. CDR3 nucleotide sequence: TGTGCCAGCAGCCCCGAACCGGGGCCAGGGACCCAGTACTTC.

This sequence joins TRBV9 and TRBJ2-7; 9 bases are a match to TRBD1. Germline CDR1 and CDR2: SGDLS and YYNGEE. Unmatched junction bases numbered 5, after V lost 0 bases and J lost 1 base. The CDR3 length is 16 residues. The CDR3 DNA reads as TGTGCCAGCAGCGTAGGAGAGACAGGGGGTTCCTACGAGCAGTACTTC. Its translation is CASSVGETGGSYEQYF.

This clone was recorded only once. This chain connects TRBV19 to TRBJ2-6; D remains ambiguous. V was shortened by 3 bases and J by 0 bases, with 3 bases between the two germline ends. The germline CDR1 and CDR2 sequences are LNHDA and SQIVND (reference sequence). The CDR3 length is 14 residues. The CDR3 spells CASSMFSGANVLTF. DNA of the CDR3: TGTGCCAGTAGTATGTTCTCTGGGGCCAACGTCCTGACTTTC.

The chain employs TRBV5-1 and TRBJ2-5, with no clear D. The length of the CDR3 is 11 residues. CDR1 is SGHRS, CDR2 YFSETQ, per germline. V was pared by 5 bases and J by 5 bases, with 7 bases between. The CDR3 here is CASRGSETQYF. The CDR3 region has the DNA TGCGCCAGCAGGGGTTCGGAGACCCAGTACTTC.